These 22 T cell receptor beta chains were all obtained from the same sample, sequenced in a study of blood T cell repertoires in COVID-19. Assay used: immunoSEQ multiplex PCR; TCRdb lists only in-frame clones, some missing. There are 250,000 to 300,000 clones in the sample; 70% to 90% occur only once, and under 2.5% lies in the top ten. Specimen: peripheral blood. The receptors derive from a man aged 25-45 years with active or convalescent COVID-19.

This clone showed up just once. The same CDR3 can be traced to other DNA sequences in this sample. The chain carries TRBV18 and TRBJ1-1; D is unresolved. The CDR3 spans 13 residues. Germline V gives CDR1 KGHSH, CDR2 LQKENI. Trimming stripped 1 base from V and 3 bases from J, with 6 bases between. This CDR3 is CASSPRGDTEAFF. The CDR3 nucleotides are TGTGCCAGCTCACCACGCGGGGACACTGAAGCTTTCTTT.

J is TRBJ2-1 and V is TRBV24-1, with 8 bases fitting TRBD1. The CDR3 runs to 15 residues. The germline CDR1 and CDR2 sequences are KGHDR and SFDVKD. After removal of 9 bases from V and 2 bases from J, the junction contained 8 bases not matched to a gene. The CDR3 loop is CATPRQGATYNEQFF. The DNA of the CDR3 is TGTGCCACCCCCCGCCAGGGGGCCACCTACAATGAGCAGTTCTTC.

This chain uses TRBV6-2 or TRBV6-3 with TRBJ2-5, with 8 bases fitting TRBD1. This CDR3 contains 13 residues. CDR1 and CDR2 (germline): MNHEY, SVGEGT. With 6 bases clipped from V and 5 bases from J, the junction kept 5 bases outside the gene matches. The CDR3 nucleotides read TGTGCCAGCAGCCCGACAGGGGAGGAGACCCAGTACTTC. Translation gives CASSPTGEETQYF.

V is TRBV2 and J is TRBJ1-5, with TRBD1 identical over 8 bases. Germline CDR1 is SNHLY and CDR2 is FYNNEI. The CDR3 has 14 residues. V was pared by 5 bases and J by 2 bases, with 2 bases of the junction left unmatched. CDR3 protein: CASSLQGGNQPQHF. CDR3 coding DNA: TGTGCCAGCAGTTTACAGGGGGGCAATCAGCCCCAGCATTTT. The whole variable domain, remainder taken from reference TRBV2 and TRBJ1-5, is EPEVTQTPSHQVTQMGQEVILRCVPISNHLYFYWYRQILGQKVEFLVSFYNNEISEKSEIFDDQFSVERPDGSNFTLKIRSTKLEDSAMYFCASSLQGGNQPQHFGDGTRLSIL.

The chain employs TRBV19 and TRBJ1-1, with 8 nucleotides matching TRBD1. V shed 3 bases, J shed 4 bases, and the junction held 7 bases outside the gene matches. CDR1 and CDR2 from the germline V gene are LNHDA and SQIVND (reference sequence). The CDR3 consists of 15 residues. In DNA, the CDR3 is TGTGCCAGTAGTATTGAGACAGGGGAGGGCACTGAAGCTTTCTTT. Translation: CASSIETGEGTEAFF. Full variable domain (remainder filled in from reference TRBV19 and TRBJ1-1): DGGITQSPKYLFRKEGQNVTLSCEQNLNHDAMYWYRQDPGQGLRLIYYSQIVNDFQKGDIAEGYSVSREKKESFPLTVTSAQKNPTAFYLCASSIETGEGTEAFFGQGTRLTVV.

V usage is TRBV3-1 (or the pseudogene TRBV3-2) and J usage is TRBJ2-7; 7 nucleotides line up with TRBD1. The CDR3 consists of 13 residues. V lost 4 bases to trimming and J lost 4 bases; unmatched junction nucleotides: 4. The germline V gene has CDR1 LGHDT and CDR2 YNNKEL (reference sequence). This chain's CDR3 is CASSRTGEYEQYF. CDR3 nucleotide sequence: TGTGCCAGCAGCCGAACAGGGGAGTACGAGCAGTACTTC.

This chain uses TRBV6-1 with TRBJ2-7; 10 positions match TRBD2. The germline CDR1 and CDR2 sequences are MNHNS and SASEGT. CDR3 size: 15 residues. J gave up 4 bases and V 2 bases, and 5 bases lay outside the gene matches. The CDR3 is CASSERTSGPYEQYF. The CDR3 DNA sequence: TGTGCCAGCAGTGAACGGACTAGCGGTCCTTACGAGCAGTACTTC.

This chain links TRBV19 with TRBJ2-5; D remains unclear. With 1 base removed from V and 2 bases from J, the gap between germline ends came to 8 bases. Germline lookup yields CDR1 LNHDA and CDR2 SQIVND (reference sequence). CDR3 length equals 14 residues. CDR3: CASSIGPGQETQYF. In DNA form, the CDR3 reads TGTGCCAGTAGTATAGGGCCAGGTCAAGAGACCCAGTACTTC. Filled out from reference TRBV19 and TRBJ2-5, the complete variable domain reads DGGITQSPKYLFRKEGQNVTLSCEQNLNHDAMYWYRQDPGQGLRLIYYSQIVNDFQKGDIAEGYSVSREKKESFPLTVTSAQKNPTAFYLCASSIGPGQETQYFGPGTRLLVL.

This clone was found a few times. The chain joins TRBV12-3 or TRBV12-4 to TRBJ1-3; D is unclear. The CDR3 is 13 amino acids. CDR3 protein: CAGRVNSGNTIYF. The CDR3 DNA reads TGTGCGGGGAGGGTCAACTCTGGAAACACCATATATTTT.

V gene TRBV4-3 combines with J gene TRBJ2-2, with 15 nucleotides matching TRBD2. J was trimmed by 13 bases and V by 4 bases; bases with no gene match: 19. Germline V gene lookup returns CDR1 LGHNA and CDR2 YSLEER. The CDR3 has 19 residues. The CDR3 DNA reads TGCGCCAGCAGCCCTAAAAACGGACTAGCGGGGGGGCTAGGTTTGGTGCTGTTTTTT. It yields the protein CASSPKNGLAGGLGLVLFF.

The J gene is TRBJ2-2, the V gene TRBV19; no clear D. Trimming shortened V by 6 bases and J by 7 bases, and 12 bases separated the two germline ends. The CDR3 sequence is 13 residues long. Germline assignment: CDR1 LNHDA and CDR2 SQIVND (reference sequence). This CDR3 reads CASRPVVGGELFF. DNA for the CDR3: TGTGCCAGTAGGCCGGTGGTTGGCGGGGAGCTGTTTTTT.

This clone was detected only once. The CDR3 spells CASNPEGASEKLFF. As DNA, the CDR3 is TGTGCCAGCAACCCGGAGGGGGCGTCCGAAAAACTGTTTTTT. The V gene is TRBV25-1, the J gene TRBJ1-4; 7 bases map to TRBD1. This CDR3 comprises 14 residues. CDR1 is MGHDK and CDR2 is SYGVNS in the germline V gene. V lost 7 bases to trimming and J lost 8 bases; unmatched junction nucleotides: 10.

This chain links TRBV9 with TRBJ2-3; tentatively, D is TRBD1 (6 bases). CDR1 and CDR2 (germline): SGDLS, YYNGEE. The ends were cut back, 2 bases at V and 0 bases at J, with 10 bases in the middle. There are 15 residues in the CDR3. The CDR3 sequence is CASSVGAYSTDTQYF. CDR3 DNA sequence: TGTGCCAGCAGCGTGGGGGCCTACAGCACAGATACGCAGTATTTT.

The rearrangement links TRBV9 to TRBJ2-2; TRBD2 agrees at 10 bases. The germline gives CDR1 SGDLS, CDR2 YYNGEE. With V trimmed by 3 bases and J by 4 bases, 15 bases remained unmatched. This CDR3 is built from 19 residues. The CDR3 loop reads CASSETRGLAGARTGELFF. The CDR3 region has the DNA TGTGCCAGCAGCGAGACCCGCGGGCTAGCGGGGGCCCGCACCGGGGAGCTGTTTTTT.

The genes are TRBV5-1 and TRBJ1-1, with D tentatively TRBD1 (5 bases). Trimming took 1 base from V and 3 from J, leaving 10 bases between them. The CDR3 spans 14 residues. The germline CDR1 and CDR2 sequences are SGHRS and YFSETQ. This CDR3 reads CASSLLGGDTEAFF. CDR3 DNA: TGCGCCAGCAGCTTGCTGGGAGGGGACACTGAAGCTTTCTTT.

The genes are TRBV25-1 and TRBJ1-2; 9 bases agree with TRBD1. Germline V gives CDR1 MGHDK, CDR2 SYGVNS. V shed 1 base, J shed 4 bases, and the junction held 7 bases outside the gene matches. This CDR3 is built from 16 residues. The DNA of the CDR3 is TGTGCCAGCAGTGAATTTTCGGGACAGGGACTCTATGGCTACACCTTC. Protein sequence: CASSEFSGQGLYGYTF.

The chain couples TRBV27 to TRBJ1-2, with 9 nucleotides matching TRBD1. V lost 3 bases to trimming and J lost 7 bases; unmatched junction nucleotides: 3. Germline CDR1 is MNHEY and CDR2 is SMNVEV (reference sequence). The CDR3 runs to 13 residues. The CDR3 region is CASSLTQGAGYTF. The CDR3 DNA reads as TGTGCCAGCAGTTTGACACAGGGGGCTGGCTACACCTTC.

CDR3 DNA sequence: TGTGCCAGCAGCTTGGGATGGGCGGGGAGGCTCGAGCAGTACTTC. As protein: CASSLGWAGRLEQYF. This sequence joins TRBV5-6 and TRBJ2-7; a possible D gene is TRBD2 (6 bases). CDR3 size: 15 residues. Germline V lookup: CDR1 SGHDT, CDR2 YYEEEE. Between the trimmed V and J ends, which lost 0 bases and 6 bases, there was a span of 16 bases. The complete variable domain, with remaining parts taken from reference TRBV5-6 and TRBJ2-7, reads DAGVTQSPTHLIKTRGQQVTLRCSPKSGHDTVSWYQQALGQGPQFIFQYYEEEERQRGNFPDRFSGHQFPNYSSELNVNALLLGDSALYLCASSLGWAGRLEQYFGPGTRLTVT.

V is TRBV5-8 and J is TRBJ2-3, with D uncertain. The CDR3 consists of 14 residues. Per germline, CDR1 SGHTS and CDR2 YDEGEE. The V gene lost 2 bases and the J gene lost 2 bases, with 9 bases spanning the gap. In DNA form, the CDR3 reads TGTGCCAGCAGCTTAGCCGGAGTCACAGATACGCAGTATTTT. Residues: CASSLAGVTDTQYF.

The V and J genes are TRBV12-5 and TRBJ2-1; no clear D. Per the germline V gene, CDR1 is LGHNT and CDR2 is FRNRAP. The CDR3 spans 13 residues. Trimming removed 7 bases at V and 5 bases at J, with 12 bases between. Here the CDR3 reads CASVPLRDNEQFF. In DNA, the CDR3 is TGTGCTAGTGTCCCCTTACGAGACAATGAGCAGTTCTTC.

This clone came up a few times. The chain joins TRBV2 to TRBJ2-1; TRBD1 matches at 7 bases. Germline V gene data show CDR1 as SNHLY and CDR2 as FYNNEI. The CDR3 extends over 12 amino acids. V lost 6 bases and J lost 12; bases outside the gene matches: 8. CDR3 region: CASRGDSVGQFF. For the CDR3, the DNA is TGTGCCAGCAGGGGGGACAGTGTCGGGCAGTTCTTC.

The chain couples TRBV4-3 to TRBJ2-2; tentative D call: TRBD2 (6 bases). V was cut by 4 bases and J by 4 bases, with 10 bases left in between. Germline V lookup: CDR1 LGHNA, CDR2 YSLEER. CDR3 length: 14 residues. The CDR3 here is CASSPGEVTGELFF. CDR3 nucleotides: TGCGCCAGCAGCCCCGGGGAGGTCACCGGGGAGCTGTTTTTT.